One and the same sample provided the 22 T cell receptor beta chains below, sequenced in a study of CD8 T cells in Susac syndrome (dated by TCRdb to the late 2010s). The library came from the immunoSEQ multiplex PCR assay. RNA was extracted with the RNeasy kit and about 0.5 to 1 ug was reverse transcribed using random hexamers. The public reads were reprocessed in TCRdb via fastp at Q25 and MiXCR, keeping in-frame beta chains. Rows with a matching CDR3 protein are joined into one entry that keeps the most common DNA and genes. The sample table records around 300,000 distinct CDR3 sequences; roughly 85% of these occur just once. The ten most abundant clones make up 0.21% of the sample. Specimen: CD8+ T cells from PBMCs. Source of these receptors: a human donor with multiple sclerosis.

V and J are TRBV20-1 and TRBJ2-7; TRBD2 matches 11 bases. Germline loops: CDR1 DFQATT, CDR2 SNEGSKA (reference sequence). The CDR3 consists of 14 residues. V lost 5 bases to trimming and J lost 0 bases; unmatched junction nucleotides: 3. The CDR3, as DNA: TGCAGTGCTCCTACTAGCGGGAGCTCCTACGAGCAGTACTTC. Amino acids: CSAPTSGSSYEQYF.

The chain combines TRBV5-6 with TRBJ2-3; D remains unclear. CDR1 is SGHDT and CDR2 is YYEEEE in the germline V gene. This CDR3 comprises 14 residues. V was cut by 0 bases and J by 8 bases, with 13 bases left in between. The CDR3 sequence: CASSLAGTPPTQYF. The DNA for the CDR3 is TGTGCCAGCAGCTTGGCCGGTACCCCCCCTACGCAGTATTTT.

The rearrangement joins TRBV4-3 to TRBJ2-7, with 7 positions matching TRBD2. In germline, CDR1 is LGHNA, CDR2 YSLEER. The trim removed 4 bases at V and 1 base at J, leaving 7 bases unmatched. The CDR3 length is 15 residues. The CDR3 DNA reads as TGCGCCAGCAGCCCACAACTAGCGATGTCCTACGAGCAGTACTTC. Protein: CASSPQLAMSYEQYF.

This clonotype showed up just once. This chain joins TRBV20-1 and TRBJ2-1; a weak D match, TRBD2 (5 bases). V dropped 5 bases and J dropped 7 bases, with 15 bases sitting between them. CDR1 and CDR2 (germline): DFQATT, SNEGSKA (reference sequence). This CDR3 region has 13 residues. The CDR3 region has the DNA TGCAGTGCTCGCGGTCCGACGGGGAATGAGCAGTTCTTC. Translation gives CSARGPTGNEQFF.

V is TRBV28 and J is TRBJ1-3, with D possibly TRBD1 on 5 matching bases. Germline lookup yields CDR1 MDHEN and CDR2 SYDVKM. V shed 5 bases and J shed 0 bases, with 14 bases lying between them. This CDR3 is 16 amino acids long. CDR3 nucleotides: TGTGCCAGCAGTCTCCCCGGGGCGAGCTCTGGAAACACCATATATTTT. As protein: CASSLPGASSGNTIYF.

The genes are TRBV11-2 and TRBJ1-1; D is undetermined. With 1 base removed from V and 1 base from J, the gap between germline ends came to 10 bases. From germline, CDR1 is SGHAT and CDR2 FQNNGV. The length of the CDR3 is 15 residues. Here the CDR3 reads CASSLVVSGNTEAFF. CDR3 nucleotides: TGTGCCAGCAGCTTAGTGGTCTCAGGGAACACTGAAGCTTTCTTT.

The chain is built from TRBV9 and TRBJ1-1; D might be TRBD1 (6 bases). Germline V gene lookup returns CDR1 SGDLS and CDR2 YYNGEE. Trimming shortened V by 3 bases and J by 1 base, and 13 bases separated the two germline ends. The CDR3 sequence is 15 residues long. The CDR3 DNA reads TGTGCCAGCAGCGCCCAGGGGTTTAAGAACACTGAAGCTTTCTTT. Translated, it gives CASSAQGFKNTEAFF.

The rearrangement joins TRBV7-2 to TRBJ2-5, with D unclear. V was clipped by 1 base and J by 0 bases, with 12 bases between them. Germline CDR1 SGHTA, CDR2 FQGNSA. This CDR3 region has 16 residues. CDR3 nucleotide sequence: TGTGCCAGCAGCTTAGGGGCCAGTCGGTACCAAGAGACCCAGTACTTC. This translates into CASSLGASRYQETQYF.

This sequence joins TRBV27 and TRBJ2-7; D not resolved. Per the germline V gene, CDR1 is MNHEY and CDR2 is SMNVEV (reference sequence). Trimming cost V 3 bases and J 5 bases, with 17 bases left between them. This CDR3 is built from 15 residues. The CDR3 here is CASSFTDGLGDEQYF. The CDR3 DNA reads as TGTGCCAGCAGTTTTACCGACGGGCTAGGCGACGAGCAGTACTTC.

Details on this clonotype: Germline is not matched at one junction end, which may reflect a read error. The V and J genes are TRBV4-3 and TRBJ2-1, with D tentatively TRBD2 (6 bases). The CDR3 is 16 residues long. Germline-derived CDR1 and CDR2 are LGHNA and YSLEER. The CDR3 DNA sequence: TGTGCCAGCAGCCAAGATGGGGCGGGGTCCTACAATGAGCAGTTCTTC. It encodes CASSQDGAGSYNEQFF.

This clonotype is a singleton in its sample. The chain employs TRBV20-1 and TRBJ2-1, with 8 bases fitting TRBD1. The CDR3 runs 16 residues. CDR1 and CDR2 (germline): DFQATT, SNEGSKA (reference sequence). The trim removed 4 bases at V and 9 bases at J, leaving 17 bases unmatched. In nucleotides, the CDR3 is TGCAGTGCTATCGGACAGGGCGTAACCCTTATTGGTGAGCAGTTCTTC. Translated: CSAIGQGVTLIGEQFF.

The chain links TRBV20-1 to TRBJ1-5; 9 bases line up with TRBD1. J lost 0 bases, V lost 3 bases, and 6 bases had no gene match. Per the germline V gene, CDR1 is DFQATT and CDR2 is SNEGSKA (reference sequence). There are 16 residues in the CDR3. The CDR3 here is CSARGGTGHSNQPQHF. Written as DNA, the CDR3 is TGCAGTGCTAGGGGGGGGACAGGGCATAGCAATCAGCCCCAGCATTTT.

The J gene is TRBJ2-1, the V gene TRBV4-1; D perhaps matches TRBD1 (5 bases). Trimming left V 0 bases short and J 2 bases short, with 8 bases between. Germline loops: CDR1 MGHRA, CDR2 YSYEKL. The CDR3 sequence is 15 residues long. The CDR3 DNA is TGCGCCAGCAGCCAAGACCAGGGCCCCTACAATGAGCAGTTCTTC. Translating gives CASSQDQGPYNEQFF.

The gene calls are TRBV5-6 and TRBJ1-5, with a weak D call TRBD1 (5 bases). Germline-derived CDR1 and CDR2 are SGHDT and YYEEEE. The V end was cut by 0 bases, the J end by 1 base, with 11 bases between. This CDR3 has 16 residues. CDR3 sequence reads: CASSLAGMRSNQPQHF. The CDR3 DNA follows: TGTGCCAGCAGCTTGGCAGGGATGAGGAGCAATCAGCCCCAGCATTTT.

The chain links TRBV7-6 to TRBJ1-1; possible D gene TRBD1, 6 bases. This CDR3 is 14 amino acids long. Germline CDR1 and CDR2: SGHVS and FNYEAQ. V was pared by 1 base and J by 6 bases, with 12 bases between. CDR3 sequence reads: CASSLVGRGSEAFF. CDR3 DNA sequence: TGTGCCAGCAGCTTAGTCGGCAGGGGCTCTGAAGCTTTCTTT.

The chain is built from TRBV5-4 and TRBJ2-3; 9 bases are shared with TRBD2. The CDR3 contains 14 residues. After removal of 7 bases from V and 4 bases from J, the junction contained 7 bases not matched to a gene. The germline V gene encodes CDR1 SGHNT and CDR2 YYREEE (reference sequence). The CDR3 sequence is CASWAGGPPDTQYF. CDR3 nucleotides: TGTGCCAGCTGGGCGGGAGGGCCCCCAGATACGCAGTATTTT.

V and J are TRBV12-3 or TRBV12-4 and TRBJ2-3; tentatively, D is TRBD1 or TRBD2 (5 bases each). V was clipped by 4 bases and J by 6 bases, with 17 bases between them. The CDR3 loop spans 15 amino acids. The CDR3 reads CASSSPPGGSDTQYF. CDR3 nucleotide sequence: TGTGCCAGCAGTTCTCCACCTGGGGGTTCCGATACGCAGTATTTT.

The CDR3 region is CASSQDLWKHPNTGELFF. In nucleotides, the CDR3 is TGTGCCAGCAGCCAAGATCTTTGGAAGCACCCGAACACCGGGGAGCTGTTTTTT. The rearrangement joins TRBV3-1 to TRBJ2-2; D uncertain. V was pared by 0 bases and J by 0 bases, with 14 bases between. Germline V gene data show CDR1 as LGHDT and CDR2 as YNNKEL (reference sequence). There are 18 residues in the CDR3.

This sequence joins TRBV18 and TRBJ2-1; 9 bases line up with TRBD2. This CDR3 has 18 residues. Trimming took 6 bases from V and 2 from J; bases not matched to a gene: 14. Per the germline V gene, CDR1 is KGHSH and CDR2 is LQKENI. The DNA for the CDR3 is TGTGCCAGCTCCCCGGGCCTAGCGGGACCGAGGGCCTACAATGAGCAGTTCTTC. Translation: CASSPGLAGPRAYNEQFF.

This chain uses TRBV11-2 with TRBJ1-1; no clear D gene. Trimming took 4 bases from V and 7 from J, leaving 7 bases between them. Germline CDR1 reads SGHAT; CDR2 reads FQNNGV. There are 11 residues in the CDR3. CDR3 nucleotides: TGTGCCAGCAGCTCCACCCTTGAAGCTTTCTTT. It yields the protein CASSSTLEAFF.

The rearrangement uses TRBV7-9 and TRBJ1-2; tentative D call: TRBD1 (5 bases). Trimming removed 2 bases from V and 3 bases from J, with 16 bases in between. The CDR3 loop spans 16 amino acids. Germline values: CDR1 SEHNR, CDR2 FQNEAQ (reference sequence). The CDR3 sequence is CASSLPLPDTDYGYTF. CDR3 bases: TGTGCCAGCAGCTTACCCCTCCCGGACACGGACTATGGCTACACCTTC. The full variable domain, with the rest looked up from reference TRBV7-9 and TRBJ1-2, is DTGVSQNPRHKITKRGQNVTFRCDPISEHNRLYWYRQTLGQGPEFLTYFQNEAQLEKSRLLSDRFSAERPKGSFSTLEIQRTEQGDSAMYLCASSLPLPDTDYGYTFGSGTRLTVV.

The gene calls are TRBV7-6 and TRBJ1-1, with unresolved D. V was shortened by 1 base and J by 1 base, with 7 bases between the two germline ends. The CDR3 spans 14 residues. The germline V gene has CDR1 SGHVS and CDR2 FNYEAQ. The CDR3 nucleotides read TGTGCCAGCAGCTTAGTAAACACGAACACTGAAGCTTTCTTT. Encoded protein: CASSLVNTNTEAFF.